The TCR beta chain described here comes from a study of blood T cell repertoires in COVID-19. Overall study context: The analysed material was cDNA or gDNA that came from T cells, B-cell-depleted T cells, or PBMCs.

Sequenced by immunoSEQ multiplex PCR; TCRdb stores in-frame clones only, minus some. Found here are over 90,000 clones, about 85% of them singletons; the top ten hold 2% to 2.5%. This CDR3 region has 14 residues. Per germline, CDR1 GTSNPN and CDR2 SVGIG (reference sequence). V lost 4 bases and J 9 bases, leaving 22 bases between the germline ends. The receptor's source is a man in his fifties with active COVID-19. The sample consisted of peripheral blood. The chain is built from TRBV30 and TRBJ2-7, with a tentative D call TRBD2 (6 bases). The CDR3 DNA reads TGTGCCTGGACCCCGGGACGGGGGACCGGCGGGCAGTACTTC. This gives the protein CAWTPGRGTGGQYF.